This T cell receptor beta chain was sequenced during a study of human T cells and chemical hapten exposure. TCRdb passed the RACE reads through MiXCR, listing each CDR3 protein once. The sample includes about 80,000 distinct CDR3 sequences, about 9.3% of them seen just once. Time point defined: patch test 1, 2 weeks after DPC sensitization. This sample's treatment: therapeutic diphenylcyclopropenone sensitization with weekly scalp DPC. V was pared by 0 bases and J by 4 bases, with 14 bases between. The CDR3 runs to 16 residues. Germline V gene lookup returns CDR1 SGHRS and CDR2 YFSETQ. Here the sequenced sample was whole blood, taken in connection with sensitization to the hapten diphenylcyclopropenone (DPC). This sequence joins TRBV5-1 and TRBJ2-1; D gene ambiguous. This clonotype was sampled from a woman between 45 and 60 years old with alopecia areata. Some clones in this sample may be carry-over from other donors' samples. As DNA, the CDR3 is TGCGCCAGCAGCTTGGCCGGCGTGCTCGGGTACAATGAGCAGTTCTTC. Protein: CASSLAGVLGYNEQFF.